These 25 T cell receptor beta chains originate from one sample sequenced in a study of Ad26.COV2.S vaccination and SARS-CoV-2 variants. The protocol was immunoSEQ multiplex PCR, while the TCRdb copy is restricted to in-frame clones and leaves out a portion. The sample carries fewer than 100,000 clones, under 90% recorded once. The sample here was peripheral blood, taken after recovery from COVID-19. The receptors here all came from a human donor who had recovered from COVID-19.

V is TRBV2 and J is TRBJ1-1, with a possible D match to TRBD1 (5 bases). V gave up 6 bases and J gave up 4 bases, with 18 bases separating them. The CDR3 spans 15 residues. The germline V gene has CDR1 SNHLY and CDR2 FYNNEI. DNA of the CDR3: TGTGCCAGCAGCGGGGACGGAGGGTCGGGCACTGAAGCTTTCTTT. It encodes CASSGDGGSGTEAFF.

V and J are TRBV29-1 and TRBJ1-1; 7 bases fit TRBD1. With V trimmed by 4 bases and J by 12 bases, 11 bases remained unmatched. Germline V gives CDR1 SQVTM, CDR2 ANQGSEA. The CDR3 consists of 12 residues. CDR3 sequence (DNA): TGCAGCGTTGTGGGACAGAGTTTGAAGACTTTCTTT. This gives the protein CSVVGQSLKTFF.

The V and J genes are TRBV4-1 and TRBJ2-1; TRBD2 aligns across 8 bases. CDR1 is MGHRA and CDR2 is YSYEKL in the germline V gene. The CDR3 has 20 residues. The ends lost 3 bases at V and 0 bases at J; junction bases unmatched: 16. CDR3 loop: CASSQAKGLGKRSSYNEQFF. In nucleotides, the CDR3 is TGCGCCAGCAGCCAGGCCAAGGGACTAGGTAAACGAAGCTCCTACAATGAGCAGTTCTTC.

This sequence joins TRBV24-1 and TRBJ2-5, with 9 bases identical to TRBD2. With 0 bases clipped from V and 0 bases from J, the junction kept 1 base outside the gene matches. The CDR3 is made up of 16 amino acids. The V gene's germline CDR1 is KGHDR and CDR2 SFDVKD. CDR3 loop: CATSDLAGGYQETQYF. The CDR3 DNA reads as TGTGCCACCAGTGATTTGGCGGGAGGGTACCAAGAGACCCAGTACTTC.

The chain uses TRBV19 and TRBJ2-7, with 12 bases aligning to TRBD1. This CDR3 is built from 16 residues. Trimming at V came to 5 bases and at J to 7 bases, leaving 12 bases not matched to a gene. CDR1 is LNHDA, CDR2 SQIVND, per germline (reference sequence). CDR3 nucleotide sequence: TGTGCCAGTAGTTTCACAGCGGGACAGGGGGCGAGGGAGCAGTACTTC. Protein product: CASSFTAGQGAREQYF.

This clone has only a few counts. V and J are TRBV19 and TRBJ1-2; possibly TRBD1 for D (5 bases). Looked up from germline, CDR1 is LNHDA and CDR2 is SQIVND (reference sequence). CDR3 length: 14 residues. V was cut by 3 bases and J by 0 bases, with 8 bases left in between. The CDR3 bases are TGTGCCAGTAGTATTTCGACAGCTAACTATGGCTACACCTTC. It specifies CASSISTANYGYTF. The full variable domain, rest sourced from reference TRBV19 and TRBJ1-2, is DGGITQSPKYLFRKEGQNVTLSCEQNLNHDAMYWYRQDPGQGLRLIYYSQIVNDFQKGDIAEGYSVSREKKESFPLTVTSAQKNPTAFYLCASSISTANYGYTFGSGTRLTVV.

The sample holds a few counts of this clone. This chain links TRBV28 with TRBJ2-5, with 11 bases aligning to TRBD2. The CDR3 length is 16 residues. CDR1 MDHEN and CDR2 SYDVKM come from the germline V gene. The V segment lost 3 bases and the J segment 5 bases; nucleotides outside the gene matches: 8. The CDR3 spells CASSFLAGGPGETQYF. As DNA, the CDR3 is TGTGCCAGCAGTTTCTTAGCGGGAGGGCCTGGGGAGACCCAGTACTTC.

This clone has just a few counts. The V call is TRBV3-1 (or the pseudogene TRBV3-2), the J call TRBJ2-1; TRBD2 matches at 13 bases. V lost 8 bases and J lost 10; bases outside the gene matches: 8. The CDR3 runs 14 residues. CDR1 is LGHDT, CDR2 YNNKEL, per germline (reference sequence). CDR3 region: CASGKGLAGQEQFF. The CDR3 bases are TGTGCCAGCGGTAAGGGACTAGCGGGACAGGAGCAGTTCTTC.

The V and J genes are TRBV7-8 and TRBJ2-2, with 7 nucleotides matching TRBD1. CDR1 SGHVS and CDR2 FQNEAQ come from the germline V gene. The J segment lost 6 bases and the V segment lost 5 bases, leaving 6 bases of the junction unmatched. The CDR3 sequence is 14 residues long. CDR3 coding DNA: TGTGCCAGCAGCCTACTACAGGGGTCCGGGGAGCTGTTTTTT. This codes for CASSLLQGSGELFF. Complete variable domain (other parts from reference TRBV7-8 and TRBJ2-2): GAGVSQSPRYKVAKRGQDVALRCDPISGHVSLFWYQQALGQGPEFLTYFQNEAQLDKSGLPSDRFFAERPEGSVSTLKIQRTQQEDSAVYLCASSLLQGSGELFFGEGSRLTVL.

The chain employs TRBV4-2 and TRBJ2-1; the D is unclear. Trimming removed 0 bases from V and 0 bases from J, with 9 bases in between. The germline CDR1 and CDR2 sequences are LGHNA and YNFKEQ. CDR3 size: 16 residues. The CDR3 nucleotides read TGTGCCAGCAGCCAAGAATCGACGAGCTCCTACAATGAGCAGTTCTTC. Protein sequence: CASSQESTSSYNEQFF.

The rearrangement uses TRBV19 and TRBJ2-1; 7 bases map to TRBD1. Germline V CDR1 and CDR2: LNHDA, SQIVND (reference sequence). CDR3 length equals 15 residues. J gave up 0 bases and V 3 bases, and 2 bases lay outside the gene matches. The CDR3 sequence is CASSITGVSYNEQFF. DNA of the CDR3: TGTGCCAGTAGTATTACAGGGGTCTCCTACAATGAGCAGTTCTTC.

The CDR3 DNA is TGTGCCAGCAGACCCGGGTTAGGGGGCTACACCTTC. As protein: CASRPGLGGYTF. The chain carries TRBV6-5 and TRBJ1-2; D remains ambiguous. The CDR3 is 12 amino acids. Germline V gene data show CDR1 as MNHEY and CDR2 as SVGAGI. Trimming took off 6 bases at V and 8 bases at J, with 13 bases between the two ends.

The chain uses TRBV10-3 and TRBJ1-2; unclear D gene. The CDR3 is 13 amino acids. Trimming shortened V by 5 bases and J by 2 bases, and 9 bases separated the two germline ends. CDR1 is ENHRY, CDR2 SYGVKD, per germline. The chain's CDR3 is CAISPKPNYGYTF. The DNA of the CDR3 is TGTGCCATCAGTCCAAAACCGAACTATGGCTACACCTTC.

The chain carries TRBV3-1 (or the pseudogene TRBV3-2) and TRBJ1-2; D is perhaps TRBD1 (5 bases). Germline CDR1 LGHDT, CDR2 YNNKEL (reference sequence). V lost 2 bases, J lost 8 bases, and 18 bases lay in between. The CDR3 loop spans 15 amino acids. The CDR3 DNA reads TGTGCCAGCAGCCAATTAAGGAGGGGAGGTAGGGGCTACACCTTC. Translation gives CASSQLRRGGRGYTF.

The chain employs TRBV7-3 and TRBJ1-1; 7 positions agree with TRBD1. Looked up from germline, CDR1 is SGHTA and CDR2 is FQGTGA. The J segment lost 7 bases and the V segment lost 5 bases, leaving 13 bases of the junction unmatched. CDR3 size: 15 residues. CDR3 amino acids: CASSPGGDRVFEAFF. In DNA, the CDR3 is TGTGCCAGCAGCCCCGGGGGGGACAGAGTCTTTGAAGCTTTCTTT.

The rearrangement uses TRBV5-6 and TRBJ2-2, with a possible D match to TRBD2 (5 bases). V was shortened by 1 base and J by 2 bases, with 9 bases between the two germline ends. Germline CDR1 is SGHDT and CDR2 is YYEEEE. This CDR3 has 15 residues. The DNA of the CDR3 is TGTGCCAGCAGCTTGTTTACGGGAAACACCGGGGAGCTGTTTTTT. Protein sequence: CASSLFTGNTGELFF.

The V call is TRBV6-6, the J call TRBJ2-3; 9 nucleotides align to TRBD2. Germline V gene lookup returns CDR1 MNHNY and CDR2 SVGAGI (reference sequence). V lost 5 bases to trimming and J lost 1 base; unmatched junction nucleotides: 10. This CDR3 region has 17 residues. In DNA form, the CDR3 reads TGTGCCAGCAGTCGGACTCTAGCGGGGCCGCGCACAGATACGCAGTATTTT. As protein: CASSRTLAGPRTDTQYF.

The V call is TRBV3-1 (or the pseudogene TRBV3-2), the J call TRBJ2-5; D is uncertain. Per germline, CDR1 LGHDT and CDR2 YNNKEL (reference sequence). V shed 0 bases and J shed 4 bases, with 12 bases lying between them. The length of the CDR3 is 15 residues. The CDR3 here is CASSQDPSLSETQYF. In nucleotides, the CDR3 is TGTGCCAGCAGCCAAGATCCCAGCCTCTCAGAGACCCAGTACTTC.

CDR3 DNA: TGTGCCAGCAGCACTGGACCGACGATAGAGCAGTTCTTC. Translated, it gives CASSTGPTIEQFF. V and J are TRBV12-3 or TRBV12-4 and TRBJ2-1; D is unclear. This CDR3 region has 13 residues. V lost 6 bases, J lost 10 bases, and 16 bases lay in between.

The V gene is TRBV18, the J gene TRBJ1-4; no reliable D call. The length of the CDR3 is 15 residues. Germline CDR1 and CDR2: KGHSH and LQKENI. The V gene lost 3 bases and the J gene lost 8 bases, with 16 bases spanning the gap. Written as DNA, the CDR3 is TGTGCCAGCTCACCGAGGACGGATCCTTGGGAAAAACTGTTTTTT. It encodes CASSPRTDPWEKLFF.

The chain joins TRBV7-8 to TRBJ1-1; D gene ambiguous. Trimming pared 1 base from V and 0 bases from J, leaving 12 bases between. There are 16 residues in the CDR3. Germline CDR1 is SGHVS and CDR2 is FQNEAQ. The CDR3 region is CASSLGWRRMNTEAFF. CDR3 nucleotides: TGTGCCAGCAGCTTAGGCTGGAGACGAATGAACACTGAAGCTTTCTTT.

The chain uses TRBV6-5 and TRBJ1-2, with a tentative D call TRBD1 (6 bases). CDR3 length: 15 amino acids. Looked up from germline, CDR1 is MNHEY and CDR2 is SVGAGI. Trimming shortened V by 4 bases and J by 4 bases, and 16 bases separated the two germline ends. CDR3 loop: CASSFRRGLGYGYTF. CDR3 bases: TGTGCCAGCAGTTTCCGCAGGGGTCTCGGCTATGGCTACACCTTC.

The V call is TRBV4-1, the J call TRBJ2-5, with 10 bases that match TRBD2. Germline trimming cut 6 bases from V and 4 bases from J; bases unmatched to any gene: 14. The CDR3 is 17 amino acids. Germline CDR1 is MGHRA and CDR2 is YSYEKL. CDR3 coding DNA: TGCGCCAGCAGGGACATTAAGCGGGAGGGCCCTCGAGAGACCCAGTACTTC. Protein: CASRDIKREGPRETQYF.

The gene calls are TRBV5-4 and TRBJ1-1; no definite D call. Looked up from germline, CDR1 is SGHNT and CDR2 is YYREEE (reference sequence). V gave up 6 bases and J gave up 0 bases, with 9 bases separating them. The CDR3 consists of 13 residues. The CDR3 loop reads CASKGPMNTEAFF. For the CDR3, the DNA is TGTGCCAGCAAAGGGCCTATGAACACTGAAGCTTTCTTT. Drawing the rest from reference TRBV5-4 and TRBJ1-1, the complete variable domain is ETGVTQSPTHLIKTRGQQVTLRCSSQSGHNTVSWYQQALGQGPQFIFQYYREEENGRGNFPPRFSGLQFPNYSSELNVNALELDDSALYLCASKGPMNTEAFFGQGTRLTVV.

The V gene is TRBV19, the J gene TRBJ2-5; D not certain. Germline V CDR1 and CDR2: LNHDA, SQIVND (reference sequence). V lost 5 bases, J lost 2 bases, and 21 bases lay in between. The length of the CDR3 is 17 residues. The CDR3 sequence is CASSLSAIPLSQETQYF. CDR3 nucleotide sequence: TGTGCCAGTAGTTTAAGCGCGATTCCCCTGTCACAAGAGACCCAGTACTTC.